A selection of T cell receptor beta chains follows, all from one sample in a study of blood T cell repertoires in COVID-19. Assay used: immunoSEQ multiplex PCR; TCRdb lists only in-frame clones, some missing. The data hold some 130,000 clones, with more than 85% observed a single time. The sample comprised peripheral blood. These receptors were taken from a man aged 60-69 years with COVID-19, enrolled during active disease. CDR3s include the opening cysteine and the closing phenylalanine or tryptophan. The D gene is left open where the match is weak. Rows may omit the clone size; those that give it use once, few, many or a size class.

D gene: TRBD2; J gene: TRBJ2-7; clone size: NA; V gene: TRBV18; CDR3 DNA: TGTGCCAGCTCACCAGTCGGAGCGGGGGGGACCTACGAGCAGTACTTC; CDR3 protein: CASSPVGAGGTYEQYF
D gene: NA; J gene: TRBJ2-7; clone size: once; V gene: TRBV5-1; CDR3 DNA: TGCGCCAGCAGCTTGGTCGGGGGAAATTACGAGCAGTACTTC; CDR3 protein: CASSLVGGNYEQYF
D gene: NA; J gene: TRBJ2-1; clone size: NA; V gene: TRBV6-5; CDR3 DNA: TGTGCCAGCAGCCCCGACAGAAGCTCCTACAATGAGCAGTTCTTC; CDR3 protein: CASSPDRSSYNEQFF
D gene: NA; J gene: TRBJ1-1; clone size: NA; V gene: TRBV30; CDR3 DNA: TGTGCCTGGAGTCGGAGGGACACTGAAGCTTTCTTT; CDR3 protein: CAWSRRDTEAFF
D gene: NA; J gene: TRBJ1-4; clone size: NA; V gene: TRBV9; CDR3 DNA: TGTGCCAGCAGCGACGGACCCCGGGGGGAAAAACTGTTTTTT; CDR3 protein: CASSDGPRGEKLFF
D gene: TRBD2; J gene: TRBJ2-1; clone size: NA; V gene: TRBV11-2; CDR3 DNA: TGTGCCAGCAGCGCCAGACTAGCGGGGGGGCGGAATGAGCAGTTCTTC; CDR3 protein: CASSARLAGGRNEQFF
D gene: NA; J gene: TRBJ2-5; clone size: NA; V gene: TRBV27; CDR3 DNA: TGTGCCAGCAGTTTAGACAGACAAGAGACCCAGTACTTC; CDR3 protein: CASSLDRQETQYF
D gene: TRBD2; J gene: TRBJ2-2; clone size: NA; V gene: TRBV9; CDR3 DNA: TGTGCCAGCAGCGTCGGGGATCGCGGGGGGGCCTTCGGGGAGCTGTTTTTT; CDR3 protein: CASSVGDRGGAFGELFF
D gene: NA; J gene: TRBJ1-1; clone size: NA; V gene: TRBV9; CDR3 DNA: TGTGCCAGCAGCGTAGGAAGCCTTATGAACACTGAAGCTTTCTTT; CDR3 protein: CASSVGSLMNTEAFF
D gene: TRBD1; J gene: TRBJ1-6; clone size: NA; V gene: TRBV10-3; CDR3 DNA: TGTGCCATCAGTGAGCCTGGACAGGGCGATTCACCCCTCCACTTT; CDR3 protein: CAISEPGQGDSPLHF
D gene: TRBD1; J gene: TRBJ1-1; clone size: NA; V gene: TRBV29-1; CDR3 DNA: TGCAGCGCTGGACAGGGGGACACTGAAGCTTTCTTT; CDR3 protein: CSAGQGDTEAFF
D gene: TRBD2; J gene: TRBJ2-3; clone size: NA; V gene: TRBV29-1; CDR3 DNA: TGCAGCGTTGATGGGGGCCTCGCGGGGGGCGCGGGGCCAGATACGCAGTATTTT; CDR3 protein: CSVDGGLAGGAGPDTQYF
D gene: NA; J gene: TRBJ2-3; clone size: NA; V gene: TRBV23-1; CDR3 DNA: TGCGCCAGCAGAAAAAGGACTCCGACGGCAGATACGCAGTATTTT; CDR3 protein: CASRKRTPTADTQYF
D gene: TRBD2; J gene: TRBJ2-3; clone size: NA; V gene: TRBV11-3; CDR3 DNA: TGTGCCAGCAGCTTGGGCAGCGGGAACACAGATACGCAGTATTTT; CDR3 protein: CASSLGSGNTDTQYF
D gene: TRBD1; J gene: TRBJ1-2; clone size: few; V gene: TRBV11-2; CDR3 DNA: TGTGCCAGCAGCTTATCCGGGACAGCCGATTCAGGTGGCTACACCTTC; CDR3 protein: CASSLSGTADSGGYTF
D gene: TRBD2; J gene: TRBJ2-3; clone size: NA; V gene: TRBV7-2; CDR3 DNA: TGTGCCAGCAGCTTACTATCCGGGAGGGATACGCAGTATTTT; CDR3 protein: CASSLLSGRDTQYF
D gene: TRBD2; J gene: TRBJ2-5; clone size: NA; V gene: TRBV3-1/TRBV3-2; CDR3 DNA: TGTGCCAGCAGCCTCCAACGGGGGGGGACCCAGTACTTC; CDR3 protein: CASSLQRGGTQYF
D gene: TRBD1; J gene: TRBJ1-5; clone size: NA; V gene: TRBV28; CDR3 DNA: TGTGCCAGCAGAGGACAGGGAGGGATCAATCAGCCCCAGCATTTT; CDR3 protein: CASRGQGGINQPQHF
D gene: TRBD1; J gene: TRBJ1-4; clone size: NA; V gene: TRBV9; CDR3 DNA: TGTGCCAGCAGCGTTCAGGGGACAGCTAATGAAAAACTGTTTTTT; CDR3 protein: CASSVQGTANEKLFF
D gene: NA; J gene: TRBJ2-7; clone size: NA; V gene: TRBV6-5; CDR3 DNA: TGTGCCAGCAGCCTAGGGGAATTCGACGAGCAGTACTTC; CDR3 protein: CASSLGEFDEQYF
D gene: NA; J gene: TRBJ2-7; clone size: NA; V gene: TRBV6-5; CDR3 DNA: TGTGCCACCTGGGAGGACGAGCAGTACTTC; CDR3 protein: CATWEDEQYF
D gene: NA; J gene: TRBJ1-3; clone size: NA; V gene: TRBV5-1; CDR3 DNA: TGCGCCAGCAGCACACCCCCGGGAAACACCATATATTTT; CDR3 protein: CASSTPPGNTIYF
D gene: NA; J gene: TRBJ1-2; clone size: NA; V gene: TRBV3-1/TRBV3-2; CDR3 DNA: TGTGCCAGCAGCCAAGAGCACAGGGACGGAGGCTACACCTTC; CDR3 protein: CASSQEHRDGGYTF
D gene: NA; J gene: TRBJ1-1; clone size: once; V gene: TRBV6-6; CDR3 DNA: TGTGCCAGCAGTTTCTCAGGACAGACCAACACTGAAGCTTTCTTT; CDR3 protein: CASSFSGQTNTEAFF
D gene: NA; J gene: TRBJ1-1; clone size: NA; V gene: TRBV29-1; CDR3 DNA: TGCAGCGTTGAAGGAATGGCAGTATCCAACACTGAAGCTTTCTTT; CDR3 protein: CSVEGMAVSNTEAFF
D gene: TRBD1; J gene: TRBJ2-5; clone size: NA; V gene: TRBV2; CDR3 DNA: TGTGCCAGTTCAGGTTGGACAGGGGGTGGAAAGACCCAGTACTTC; CDR3 protein: CASSGWTGGGKTQYF
D gene: NA; J gene: TRBJ2-1; clone size: NA; V gene: TRBV18; CDR3 DNA: TGTGCCAGCTCACCAAGAGGGCCGACTGGAAATGAGCAGTTCTTC; CDR3 protein: CASSPRGPTGNEQFF
D gene: NA; J gene: TRBJ2-2; clone size: once; V gene: TRBV7-6; CDR3 DNA: TGTGCCAGCAGCTTACGACAACCCGGGGAGCTGTTTTTT; CDR3 protein: CASSLRQPGELFF
D gene: NA; J gene: TRBJ2-4; clone size: NA; V gene: TRBV5-1; CDR3 DNA: TGCGCCAGCAGCTTGGCCAACAGGGTGAACATTCAGTACTTC; CDR3 protein: CASSLANRVNIQYF
D gene: TRBD1; J gene: TRBJ1-5; clone size: NA; V gene: TRBV10-3; CDR3 DNA: TGTGCCATCAGTGAGACAGGGGGCAATCAGCCCCAGCATTTT; CDR3 protein: CAISETGGNQPQHF
D gene: NA; J gene: TRBJ1-5; clone size: NA; V gene: TRBV19; CDR3 DNA: TGTGCCAGTAGGCAGGGGACGGTTAGCAATCAGCCCCAGCATTTT; CDR3 protein: CASRQGTVSNQPQHF
D gene: TRBD1; J gene: TRBJ1-2; clone size: NA; V gene: TRBV9; CDR3 DNA: TGTGCCAGCAGCGAATCTCCCGGGACAGGCTATGGCTACACCTTC; CDR3 protein: CASSESPGTGYGYTF
D gene: TRBD1; J gene: TRBJ1-3; clone size: NA; V gene: TRBV7-8; CDR3 DNA: TGTGCCAGCAGCTCCTGGGACAGGAAGAACTCTGGAAACACCATATATTTT; CDR3 protein: CASSSWDRKNSGNTIYF
D gene: NA; J gene: TRBJ1-3; clone size: NA; V gene: TRBV28; CDR3 DNA: TGTGCCAGCGGTGTCGACAGGAGATTCTCTGGAAACACCATATATTTT; CDR3 protein: CASGVDRRFSGNTIYF
D gene: NA; J gene: TRBJ1-3; clone size: NA; V gene: TRBV11-1; CDR3 DNA: TGTGCCAGCAGCGACGGGTTCTCTGGAAACACCATATATTTT; CDR3 protein: CASSDGFSGNTIYF
D gene: TRBD2; J gene: TRBJ2-4; clone size: NA; V gene: TRBV24-1; CDR3 DNA: TGTGCCACCAGTGATTTAGCCGGGAGGGGAGGAGGGGGGTACATTCAGTACTTC; CDR3 protein: CATSDLAGRGGGGYIQYF
D gene: NA; J gene: TRBJ2-2; clone size: NA; V gene: TRBV15; CDR3 DNA: TGTGCCACCAGCAGAGTCGCGACCGTAGGGAGGGGGGAGCTGTTTTTT; CDR3 protein: CATSRVATVGRGELFF
D gene: TRBD1; J gene: TRBJ2-7; clone size: NA; V gene: TRBV5-4; CDR3 DNA: TGTGCCAGCAGCTTGGAAGCGGACAGGTTCTACGAGCAGTACTTC; CDR3 protein: CASSLEADRFYEQYF
D gene: TRBD2; J gene: TRBJ2-2; clone size: NA; V gene: TRBV2; CDR3 DNA: TGTGCCAGCAGTGAAGAGGGAGGGTACACCGGGGAGCTGTTTTTT; CDR3 protein: CASSEEGGYTGELFF
D gene: TRBD1; J gene: TRBJ2-3; clone size: NA; V gene: TRBV18; CDR3 DNA: TGTGCCAGCTCACGGGACAGGGGAACTGATACGCAGTATTTT; CDR3 protein: CASSRDRGTDTQYF